This T cell receptor (beta chain) was retrieved from a study of T cell responses to AZD1222 COVID-19 vaccine. Points from the study as a whole: Spike-specific TCR depth and breadth grew after two AZD1222 doses. White British people made up most donors, females outnumbered males, and clonal diversity was possibly underestimated.

As regards this clone: The target antigen is unknown.

Data came from immunoSEQ multiplex PCR; TCRdb stores just in-frame clones and leaves some out. The repertoire has tens of thousands of clones, approximately 80% of them found once; the top ten carry over 11%. The CDR3 runs to 15 residues. V gave up 2 bases and J gave up 6 bases, with 15 bases separating them. The germline V gene has CDR1 SGDLS and CDR2 YYNGEE. The input for sequencing was peripheral blood, taken 28 days after the second AZD1222 dose. The V and J genes are TRBV9 and TRBJ2-1; D is unresolved. The sequence was obtained from an adult who received the AZD1222 COVID-19 vaccine. The CDR3 DNA sequence: TGTGCCAGCAGCGTGGGCCGAATGGGGTTCAATGAGCAGTTCTTC. Translation gives CASSVGRMGFNEQFF.